The 8 T cell receptor beta chains below come from one sample, sequenced in a study of T cell changes during pregnancy in multiple sclerosis. TCRdb keeps only in-frame clones here, not all; method: immunoSEQ multiplex PCR. This table holds just over 90,000 clones, about nine tenths found once. The sample was peripheral blood, taken after pregnancy. The receptors derive from a female donor in good health, enrolled as a control in a pregnancy study.

The chain combines TRBV25-1 with TRBJ1-6; TRBD1 matches 7 bases. The V gene end was trimmed by 4 bases and the J gene end by 7 bases; junction bases not matched to a gene: 7. The germline V gene encodes CDR1 MGHDK and CDR2 SYGVNS. CDR3 size: 15 residues. The CDR3 sequence: CASSATGAINSPLHF. CDR3 in DNA: TGTGCCAGCAGTGCCACAGGGGCCATAAATTCACCCCTCCACTTT.

The chain recombines TRBV7-8 with TRBJ1-5; 9 positions agree with TRBD1. The germline V gene has CDR1 SGHVS and CDR2 FQNEAQ. This CDR3 has 16 amino acids. V lost 5 bases, J lost 6 bases, and 11 bases stayed unmatched. The DNA of the CDR3 is TGTGCCAGCAGCCCACTGACAGGGGGGAGTAGTCAGCCCCAGCATTTT. Protein: CASSPLTGGSSQPQHF. Looking up the rest from reference TRBV7-8 and TRBJ1-5 gives the full variable domain: GAGVSQSPRYKVAKRGQDVALRCDPISGHVSLFWYQQALGQGPEFLTYFQNEAQLDKSGLPSDRFFAERPEGSVSTLKIQRTQQEDSAVYLCASSPLTGGSSQPQHFGDGTRLSIL.

The CDR3 sequence: CASSIGQGPDTQYF. The CDR3 DNA reads as TGTGCCAGTAGTATCGGACAGGGCCCAGATACGCAGTATTTT. The genes are TRBV19 and TRBJ2-3; TRBD1 agrees at 8 bases. Germline trimming cut 3 bases from V and 4 bases from J; bases unmatched to any gene: 3. Germline assignment: CDR1 LNHDA and CDR2 SQIVND (reference sequence). This CDR3 comprises 14 residues.

The rearrangement uses TRBV12-5 and TRBJ2-2; 11 bases line up with TRBD2. Germline assignment: CDR1 LGHNT and CDR2 FRNRAP. V lost 7 bases and J lost 1; bases outside the gene matches: 5. This CDR3 spans 16 amino acids. CDR3 DNA sequence: TGTGCTAGTGCCAGAGGACTAGCGGGGAACACCGGGGAGCTGTTTTTT. This sequence encodes CASARGLAGNTGELFF.

The chain uses TRBV7-3 and TRBJ1-1; D is ambiguous. The CDR3 contains 15 residues. CDR1 is SGHTA, CDR2 FQGTGA, per germline. V lost 5 bases and J 6 bases, leaving 19 bases between the germline ends. CDR3 protein: CASSPDGGKRAEAFF. The DNA of the CDR3 is TGTGCCAGCAGCCCGGATGGAGGGAAAAGGGCTGAAGCTTTCTTT.

The chain employs TRBV7-2 and TRBJ2-2; 7 bases align to TRBD1. The CDR3 is 15 residues long. Germline assignment: CDR1 SGHTA and CDR2 FQGNSA. V shed 5 bases and J 2 bases; nucleotides not matched to a gene: 5. Written as DNA, the CDR3 is TGTGCCAGCAGCCTGGACAGGACCAACACCGGGGAGCTGTTTTTT. Translated, it gives CASSLDRTNTGELFF. The complete variable domain, with remaining parts taken from reference TRBV7-2 and TRBJ2-2, reads GAGVSQSPSNKVTEKGKDVELRCDPISGHTALYWYRQSLGQGLEFLIYFQGNSAPDKSGLPSDRFSAERTGGSVSTLTIQRTQQEDSAVYLCASSLDRTNTGELFFGEGSRLTVL.

Here the CDR3 DNA reads TGTGCCAGCAGCTGGGGACTGGGCCGGTTTGGGAATGAGCAGTTCTTC. Its protein is CASSWGLGRFGNEQFF. The chain carries TRBV7-6 and TRBJ2-1; possibly TRBD2 for D (6 bases). This CDR3 region has 16 residues. Trimming left V 4 bases short and J 7 bases short, with 20 bases between. Germline V CDR1 and CDR2: SGHVS, FNYEAQ.

This chain links TRBV7-3 with TRBJ2-3; 9 bases align to TRBD2. Germline assignment: CDR1 SGHTA and CDR2 FQGTGA. The junction had 4 bases not matched to a gene; V was cut back by 2 bases and J by 4 bases. CDR3 length: 15 amino acids. DNA of the CDR3: TGTGCCAGCAGCTTATTGCGGGGGGGCCCAGATACGCAGTATTTT. It codes for CASSLLRGGPDTQYF.